Following are 11 T cell receptor beta chains from one sample sequenced in a study of graft-versus-host responses after intestinal transplantation. Profiling relied on immunoSEQ multiplex PCR, and the TCRdb table lists in-frame clones only, not all of them. This sample yields more than 50,000 clones, of which about 89% are seen a single time; roughly 5.5% belongs to the top ten. The sample was PBMCs, taken more than 650 days after intestinal transplant. All receptors come from a human patient who received an intestinal transplant, so some T cells may come from the graft donor.

The rearrangement uses TRBV2 and TRBJ1-1; D unclear. The germline CDR1 and CDR2 sequences are SNHLY and FYNNEI. Deletions cut 3 bases from V and 0 bases from J, with 8 bases between. The CDR3 has 14 amino acids. This CDR3 reads CASSDVLVNTEAFF. In nucleotides, the CDR3 is TGTGCCAGCAGTGATGTTTTGGTGAACACTGAAGCTTTCTTT.

This clone was seen only once. The chain uses TRBV6-6 and TRBJ2-4; the D is unclear. This CDR3 contains 12 residues. V was clipped by 6 bases and J by 3 bases, with 6 bases between them. The germline CDR1 and CDR2 sequences are MNHNY and SVGAGI (reference sequence). In DNA, the CDR3 is TGTGCCAGCAGAAGGGACAAAAACATTCAGTACTTC. Translating gives CASRRDKNIQYF.

The rearrangement uses TRBV7-9 and TRBJ2-2, with TRBD1 matching over 11 bases. This CDR3 is built from 17 residues. CDR1 and CDR2 from the germline V gene are SEHNR and FQNEAQ (reference sequence). Unmatched junction bases numbered 5, after V lost 3 bases and J lost 2 bases. CDR3 DNA sequence: TGTGCCAGCAGCTTGGGACAGGGGGTTAGCAACACCGGGGAGCTGTTTTTT. It translates to CASSLGQGVSNTGELFF. The full variable domain, rest sourced from reference TRBV7-9 and TRBJ2-2, is DTGVSQNPRHKITKRGQNVTFRCDPISEHNRLYWYRQTLGQGPEFLTYFQNEAQLEKSRLLSDRFSAERPKGSFSTLEIQRTEQGDSAMYLCASSLGQGVSNTGELFFGEGSRLTVL.

The chain recombines TRBV6-5 with TRBJ1-2; a weak D match, TRBD1 (5 bases). The CDR3 loop spans 12 amino acids. V was shortened by 6 bases and J by 7 bases, with 12 bases between the two germline ends. CDR1 and CDR2 from the germline V gene are MNHEY and SVGAGI. CDR3 in DNA: TGTGCCAGCAGCCGGGCGGGGGGTGGCTACACCTTC. This gives the protein CASSRAGGGYTF.

The chain is built from TRBV9 and TRBJ2-5, with 7 bases fitting TRBD2. The end of the DNA is better explained by TRBJ2-7, so the J call may be wrong. CDR1 SGDLS and CDR2 YYNGEE come from the germline V gene. The CDR3 is 14 residues long. CDR3 region: CASSVGTTTYEQYF. In DNA, the CDR3 is TGTGCCAGCAGCGTTGGGACTACTACCTACGAGCAGTACTTC.

V gene TRBV7-8 combines with J gene TRBJ1-2; D is unresolved. The CDR3 totals 14 residues. Per the germline V gene, CDR1 is SGHVS and CDR2 is FQNEAQ. The V end lost 7 bases, the J end lost 5 bases, and 17 bases lay between the germline ends. As DNA, the CDR3 is TGTGCCAGCACCTCCCTTAGCGGTTATTATGGCTACACCTTC. Translation: CASTSLSGYYGYTF.

This chain joins TRBV5-1 and TRBJ1-1, with D perhaps matching TRBD1 (5 bases). There are 14 residues in the CDR3. V was shortened by 5 bases and J by 1 base, with 12 bases between the two germline ends. Germline-derived CDR1 and CDR2 are SGHRS and YFSETQ. For the CDR3, the DNA is TGCGCCAGCAGAGGCTCTACAGGGAACACTGAAGCTTTCTTT. As protein: CASRGSTGNTEAFF.

The CDR3 here is CARTWRCLGEQFF. CDR3 DNA sequence: TGTGCCCGCACCTGGCGCTGCTTGGGTGAGCAGTTCTTC. The V gene is TRBV21-1, the J gene TRBJ2-1. TRBV21-1 is a pseudogene segment. CDR3 size: 13 residues.

The V gene is TRBV6-4, the J gene TRBJ1-1; D call uncertain. V was shortened by 3 bases and J by 5 bases, with 13 bases between the two germline ends. The germline gives CDR1 MRHNA, CDR2 SNTAGT. The CDR3 spans 14 residues. CDR3 nucleotide sequence: TGTGCCAGCAGTGAAGGGATCCCGGGTACTGAAGCTTTCTTT. This gives the protein CASSEGIPGTEAFF.

The CDR3 DNA sequence: TGCGCCAGCAGACAAGTACTGGGACAGAACTATGGCTACACCTTC. This translates into CASRQVLGQNYGYTF. V gene TRBV10-2 combines with J gene TRBJ1-2, with 7 bases lining up with TRBD1. Germline V gene data show CDR1 as WSHSY and CDR2 as SAAADI. The CDR3 totals 15 residues. V lost 6 bases and J lost 2; bases outside the gene matches: 9.

The rearrangement uses TRBV7-9 and TRBJ1-1, with D tentatively TRBD1 (5 bases). Germline CDR1 and CDR2: SEHNR and FQNEAQ (reference sequence). The CDR3 loop spans 14 amino acids. The V end lost 3 bases, the J end lost 3 bases, and 11 bases lay between the germline ends. DNA of the CDR3: TGTGCCAGCAGCTTTAAGGGGCCGGACACTGAAGCTTTCTTT. Protein sequence: CASSFKGPDTEAFF.